This T cell receptor beta chain was sequenced in a study of blood T cells in healthy people across ages. The germline CDR1 and CDR2 sequences are SNHLY and FYNNEI. This CDR3 region has 14 residues. A second roughly 7 to 12 cycle PCR used barcoded and J-beta primers. MiXCR, applied by TCRdb to the 5' RACE reads, yields one record per CDR3 protein. Of 700,000 to 900,000 distinct CDR3 sequences detected, roughly 24% appear once; the ten largest clones hold 2.5% to 3.5%. These same data were also listed under a study on T cells of mothers and their children. Turning to that study: The authors identified no persistent microchimeric T cell clones.

Sequencing used blood. The genes are TRBV2 and TRBJ2-5; D possibly uses TRBD1 or TRBD2 (5 bases each). The last part of the DNA fits TRBJ2-1 better; the J call may be wrong. This receptor was obtained from a boy aged 10-17 years in good health. The CDR3 bases are TGTGCCAGCAGTGCCCTCACTGGGGGCAATGAGCAGTTCTTC. Its translation: CASSALTGGNEQFF.